The 21 T cell receptor beta chains in this list originate from one sample, sequenced in a study of Graves' ophthalmopathy and Graves' hyperthyroidism. Amplified TCR beta CDR3 regions were obtained using RNA transcripts as template. First-round RT-PCR employed HTBI primers, with a second-round multiplex PCR after it. TCRdb called the multiplex PCR reads again in MiXCR, with one record for every CDR3 protein. The data show over 650,000 distinct CDR3 sequences, 35% to 50% seen once. Source material: peripheral blood. The receptors here all came from an adult man with Graves' ophthalmopathy.

The chain recombines TRBV20-1 with TRBJ1-4; D may be TRBD1 (5 bases). From germline, CDR1 is DFQATT and CDR2 SNEGSKA (reference sequence). Trimming stripped 6 bases from V and 4 bases from J, with 18 bases between. The CDR3 covers 15 residues. The DNA for the CDR3 is TGCAGTGCCCCTCGTGGGGGAGAAGTTAATGAAAAACTGTTTTTT. Protein product: CSAPRGGEVNEKLFF.

Remarks on this clonotype: A read error may be the cause here, since a much bigger clone is one base away. The chain is built from TRBV12-3 or TRBV12-4 and TRBJ1-2, with TRBD1 as a possible D gene (5 bases). The CDR3 covers 12 residues. CDR3 DNA: TGTGCCAGCAGGCAGGGTTTAGGTGGCTACATCTTC. Its translation: CASRQGLGGYIF.

In regard to this clonotype: A much larger clone differs from this one at a single base, so this may be a read error. This chain uses TRBV10-3 with TRBJ2-5; possible D gene TRBD2, 5 bases. The germline V and J ends were trimmed by 5 bases and 4 bases, with 11 bases remaining between them. CDR3 length: 13 amino acids. Germline V gene data show CDR1 as ENHRY and CDR2 as SYGVKD. CDR3 coding DNA: TGTGCCATCAGTTACTCGGGGTTAGAGACCCAGTACTTC. Translating gives CAISYSGLETQYF.

This chain connects TRBV20-1 to TRBJ2-3, with unresolved D. Deletions cut 5 bases from V and 5 bases from J, with 5 bases between. The germline V gene encodes CDR1 DFQATT and CDR2 SNEGSKA (reference sequence). This CDR3 contains 10 residues. CDR3 residues: CSARGDTQYF. In DNA, the CDR3 is TGCAGTGCTCGCGGAGATACGCAGTATTTT.

In its sample, this clonotype was seen many times. The genes are TRBV12-3 or TRBV12-4 and TRBJ1-1; TRBD1 aligns across 7 bases. This CDR3 is 15 amino acids long. Trimming at V came to 5 bases and at J to 4 bases, leaving 10 bases not matched to a gene. The CDR3 DNA is TGTGCCAGCAGTCAATACAGGGGATTGGGCACTGAAGCTTTCTTT. It encodes CASSQYRGLGTEAFF.

This clonotype was found many times. The chain uses TRBV20-1 and TRBJ2-5; D possibly matches TRBD1 or TRBD2 (6 bases each). The CDR3 covers 15 residues. V was shortened by 1 base and J by 1 base, with 13 bases between the two germline ends. CDR1 and CDR2 (germline): DFQATT, SNEGSKA (reference sequence). The CDR3 sequence is CSARGQPGAQETQYF. CDR3 bases: TGCAGTGCTAGAGGTCAACCGGGGGCCCAAGAGACCCAGTACTTC.

This clonotype was recorded many times. The J gene is TRBJ1-5, the V gene TRBV20-1; D is ambiguous. This CDR3 spans 14 amino acids. The V end was cut by 0 bases, the J end by 0 bases, with 6 bases between. Germline V gene data show CDR1 as DFQATT and CDR2 as SNEGSKA (reference sequence). The CDR3 reads CSARDPDSNQPQHF. In DNA form, the CDR3 reads TGCAGTGCTAGAGACCCCGATAGCAATCAGCCCCAGCATTTT.

The chain employs TRBV7-8 and TRBJ2-5; 9 bases fit TRBD1. The germline V gene has CDR1 SGHVS and CDR2 FQNEAQ. The CDR3 is 14 amino acids. J was trimmed by 4 bases and V by 5 bases; bases with no gene match: 5. CDR3 residues: CASSREQGAETQYF. The CDR3 DNA is TGTGCCAGCAGCAGGGAACAGGGGGCAGAGACCCAGTACTTC.

The rearrangement joins TRBV20-1 to TRBJ2-6, with 7 bases matching TRBD1. The germline V gene has CDR1 DFQATT and CDR2 SNEGSKA (reference sequence). The V and J ends lost 6 bases and 1 base, in that order; junction bases with no gene match: 9. The CDR3 covers 16 residues. In DNA, the CDR3 is TGCAGTGCCCTGGGACAGTCCCCGTCTGGGGCCAACGTCCTGACTTTC. Protein sequence: CSALGQSPSGANVLTF.

This clonotype was seen only a few times. The V call is TRBV29-1, the J call TRBJ2-6; 7 bases map to TRBD1. The junction had 7 bases not matched to a gene; V was cut back by 6 bases and J by 11 bases. The germline V gene has CDR1 SQVTM and CDR2 ANQGSEA. The CDR3 totals 12 residues. This chain's CDR3 is CSVKTGDYVLTF. In DNA form, the CDR3 reads TGCAGCGTAAAAACAGGGGATTACGTCCTGACTTTC.

With respect to this clonotype: Since the CDR3 does not end with the conserved phenylalanine or tryptophan, this likely comes from a read error. This chain uses TRBV25-1 with TRBJ1-6, with 8 bases fitting TRBD1. After removal of 5 bases from V and 5 bases from J, the junction contained 5 bases not matched to a gene. This CDR3 is built from 15 residues. Looked up from germline, CDR1 is MGHDK and CDR2 is SYGVNS. CDR3 nucleotides: TGTGCCAGCAGTTTTGGGACAGGCGATAATTCACCCCTCCACTTA. Its protein is CASSFGTGDNSPLHL.

The table lists this clonotype with many counts. The chain combines TRBV19 with TRBJ1-5; the D gene is possibly TRBD1 (6 bases). The CDR3 extends over 13 amino acids. Germline loops: CDR1 LNHDA, CDR2 SQIVND (reference sequence). Trimming shortened V by 6 bases and J by 5 bases, and 11 bases separated the two germline ends. The DNA of the CDR3 is TGTGCCAGTAGCCCACAGGGACATCAGCCCCAGCATTTT. The encoded protein is CASSPQGHQPQHF. The whole variable domain, filled in from reference TRBV19 and TRBJ1-5, reads DGGITQSPKYLFRKEGQNVTLSCEQNLNHDAMYWYRQDPGQGLRLIYYSQIVNDFQKGDIAEGYSVSREKKESFPLTVTSAQKNPTAFYLCASSPQGHQPQHFGDGTRLSIL.

This rearrangement joins TRBV7-2 to TRBJ1-5; D is perhaps TRBD1 (6 bases). The V gene lost 5 bases and the J gene lost 5 bases, with 13 bases spanning the gap. The germline gives CDR1 SGHTA, CDR2 FQGNSA. This CDR3 has 14 amino acids. CDR3 nucleotides: TGTGCCAGCAGCAACTACAGGGATGATCAGCCCCAGCATTTT. It specifies CASSNYRDDQPQHF.

This clonotype was counted ten times or more. V is TRBV15 and J is TRBJ2-7; D may be TRBD2 (5 bases). Germline-derived CDR1 and CDR2 are LNHNV and YYDKDF (reference sequence). CDR3 size: 14 residues. Trimming pared 0 bases from V and 5 bases from J, leaving 11 bases between. The chain's CDR3 is CATSRDLLGHEQYF. The CDR3 DNA follows: TGTGCCACCAGCAGAGATTTACTAGGGCACGAGCAGTACTTC.

The chain links TRBV9 to TRBJ1-4; D is undetermined. The CDR3 is 14 residues long. The V and J ends lost 4 bases and 7 bases respectively, with 14 bases between them. Looked up from germline, CDR1 is SGDLS and CDR2 is YYNGEE. As DNA, the CDR3 is TGTGCCAGCAGCCCAGGAGCGGCTAGTGAAAAACTGTTTTTT. Translation: CASSPGAASEKLFF.

The chain employs TRBV4-2 and TRBJ1-2; 9 bases align to TRBD1. CDR1 and CDR2 (germline): LGHNA, YNFKEQ. The CDR3 is made up of 15 amino acids. V gave up 5 bases and J gave up 6 bases; unmatched junction bases: 10. CDR3 sequence: CASSKRTGDRDGYTF. DNA of the CDR3: TGTGCCAGCAGCAAAAGGACAGGGGACAGAGATGGCTACACCTTC.

The V and J genes are TRBV19 and TRBJ2-7; TRBD1 aligns across 8 bases. The junction had 6 bases not matched to a gene; V was cut back by 3 bases and J by 2 bases. The CDR3 runs 15 residues. The V gene's germline CDR1 is LNHDA and CDR2 SQIVND (reference sequence). As DNA, the CDR3 is TGTGCCAGTAGTATCGGCAGGGGGCAGACCTACGAGCAGTACTTC. The encoded protein is CASSIGRGQTYEQYF. Combining the CDR3 with reference TRBV19 and TRBJ2-7 gives the whole variable domain DGGITQSPKYLFRKEGQNVTLSCEQNLNHDAMYWYRQDPGQGLRLIYYSQIVNDFQKGDIAEGYSVSREKKESFPLTVTSAQKNPTAFYLCASSIGRGQTYEQYFGPGTRLTVT.

V gene TRBV5-5 combines with J gene TRBJ2-7; D is ambiguous. Trimming took 2 bases from V and 5 from J, leaving 20 bases between them. CDR1 SGHKS and CDR2 YYEKEE come from the germline V gene (reference sequence). This CDR3 region has 16 residues. The CDR3 DNA reads as TGTGCCAGCAGCTTCGCCCCGGGCGCTCGTGCCGACGAGCAGTACTTC. This gives the protein CASSFAPGARADEQYF.

Concerning this clonotype: One base away lies a much larger clone, so this may be a sequencing read error. The rearrangement uses TRBV2 and TRBJ1-6, with 8 positions matching TRBD1. Trimming at V came to 10 bases and at J to 6 bases, leaving 5 bases not matched to a gene. The CDR3 is made up of 13 amino acids. Germline-derived CDR1 and CDR2 are SNHLY and FYNNEI. CDR3: CATVDRANSPLHF. DNA of the CDR3: TGTGCCACCGTGGACAGGGCTAATTCACCCCTCCACTTT.

In this sample, this clonotype turned up many times. A read error may produce the germline difference seen at one junction end. The chain uses TRBV19 and TRBJ1-2, with 10 bases that match TRBD1. Germline lookup yields CDR1 LNHDA and CDR2 SQIVND (reference sequence). This CDR3 comprises 12 residues. The CDR3 protein is CASSMTGGLRFF. For the CDR3, the DNA is TGTGCCAGTAGTATGACAGGGGGCCTTCGATTCTTC.

This clonotype was observed many times. The CDR3 nucleotides read TGTGCCACCAGACCGGCAGGGAGGTTCTACGAGCAGTACTTC. Encoded protein: CATRPAGRFYEQYF. The chain employs TRBV15 and TRBJ2-7, with a weak D call TRBD2 (6 bases). This CDR3 comprises 14 residues. Trimming took off 6 bases at V and 3 bases at J, with 15 bases between the two ends. Per the germline V gene, CDR1 is LNHNV and CDR2 is YYDKDF (reference sequence).